This TCR beta chain emerged from a study of immune heterogeneity within non-small cell lung tumors. Whole-study context: In total, the tumors were 4 squamous cell carcinomas, around 10 non-squamous carcinomas and 1 not otherwise specified.

The TCR beta CDR3 region was amplified by multiplex PCR employing 32 V and 13 J primers. MiXCR was run by TCRdb on the multiplex PCR reads, yielding one entry per CDR3 protein. The sample contains 20,000 to 25,000 distinct CDR3 sequences, 25% to 30% of which appear only once. This clonotype appeared many times. Antigen unknown. Study-wide points: Both recurring identical dominant CDR3 beta clonotypes and site-unique high-frequency clones were observed across tumor sites within a patient.

The CDR3 is made up of 13 amino acids. In germline, CDR1 is MNHEY, CDR2 SVGEGT. The ends were cut back, 2 bases at V and 6 bases at J, with 7 bases in the middle. Template material for each sample was around 630 ng of bulk tumor genomic DNA. Surgery yielded several widely spaced biopsies per primary tumor. Patients went through curative surgery, and their non-small cell lung cancer was untreated and newly diagnosed. This clonotype was obtained from a man aged 40-49 years with non-small cell lung cancer. The genes are TRBV6-2 or TRBV6-3 and TRBJ2-2, with a possible D match to TRBD2 (6 bases). Sequencing input: lung tumor tissue. The CDR3 DNA follows: TGTGCCAGCAGTTACGGAGGGTCCGGGGAGCTGTTTTTT. This gives the protein CASSYGGSGELFF.